Below are 14 T cell receptor beta chains sequenced from a single sample in a study of tissue T cells after allogeneic stem cell transplantation. Only in-frame clones appear in the TCRdb table, and some are missing; sequencing was by immunoSEQ multiplex PCR. The sample shows 1,800 or so clones, roughly 45% of them seen only once. Time point here: mouse harvest day 14 after allogeneic transplant. The graft held 10^6 splenic CD5+ T cells and 10^7 T-cell-depleted bone marrow cells. Material for sequencing was blood. The receptors derive from a female BALB/c mouse given C57BL/6 T cells with graft-versus-host disease after an allogeneic hematopoietic cell transplant.

This clone ranks as large. Each gene name is a mouse one. The CDR3 sequence is CASGSGAGTEVFF. The sequenced CDR3 bases are TGTGCTAGCGGGAGTGGGGCTGGGACAGAAGTCTTC. The chain recombines TRBV29 with TRBJ1-1; possible D gene TRBD1, 5 bases. The read comes to an end 1 residue before the CDR3 does, leaving the germline J gene to fill in the end. The CDR3 spans 13 residues. Germline CDR1 MSHET, CDR2 SYDVDS. V lost 8 bases and J lost 5, with 15 bases in between.

About this clone: All gene names here are mouse names. The CDR3 end lies 1 residue beyond the end of the read and is filled in from the germline J gene. The chain carries TRBV29 and TRBJ1-1; perhaps TRBD1 as D (5 bases). CDR3 length: 13 amino acids. With 4 bases removed from V and 1 base from J, the gap between germline ends came to 7 bases. Germline V lookup: CDR1 MSHET, CDR2 SYDVDS. This chain's CDR3 is CASSSTGNTEVFF. The covered CDR3 bases are TGTGCTAGCAGTTCAACAGGGAACACAGAAGTCTTC.

Note on this clone: Genes and germline are mouse. The observed sequence ends 1 residue before the CDR3 terminus, with the missing tail filled in from the germline J gene. This sequence joins TRBV1 and TRBJ1-1; 7 nucleotides agree with TRBD1. CDR3 length equals 15 residues. The junction had 2 bases not matched to a gene; V was cut back by 0 bases and J by 1 base. Germline lookup yields CDR1 NSQYPW and CDR2 LRSPGD (reference sequence). The covered CDR3 bases are TGCACCTGCAGTGCAGATCGACAGGGGAACACAGAAGTCTTC. This sequence encodes CTCSADRQGNTEVF. The CDR3 in its entirety is CTCSADRQGNTEVFF.

A note on this clone: Here the gene names and germline are mouse. The CDR3 extends 1 residue past the end of the read, so its final part is completed from the germline J gene. The chain has TRBV4 and TRBJ2-5, with a weak D call TRBD1 (5 bases). The CDR3 length is 13 residues. V shed 4 bases and J shed 3 bases, with 8 bases lying between them. Germline V CDR1 and CDR2: LGHDT, YNNKQL (reference sequence). CDR3 in amino acids: CASSLTEQDTQYF. The CDR3 DNA, read in part, is TGTGCCAGCAGCTTGACAGAACAAGACACCCAGTAC.

In its sample, this clone was seen a few times. Any gene name here is a mouse gene name. The read terminates 1 residue before the CDR3 end, so the remaining end is supplied by the germline J gene. This chain links TRBV13-2 with TRBJ2-7; no firm D call. Per germline, CDR1 NNHNN and CDR2 SYGAGS (reference sequence). The ends were cut back, 3 bases at V and 3 bases at J, with 4 bases in the middle. This CDR3 region has 11 residues. Here the CDR3 reads CASGVLYEQYF. Incomplete CDR3 DNA: TGTGCCAGCGGTGTCCTCTATGAACAGTAC.

This clone was picked up a small number of times. Germline and genes here are mouse. The sequenced fragment ends 1 residue before the CDR3 boundary, so the rest is inferred from the germline J gene. The V gene is TRBV13-3, the J gene TRBJ2-3, with TRBD1 matching over 7 bases. The CDR3 runs to 14 residues. V lost 5 bases and J lost 3; bases outside the gene matches: 6. The germline CDR1 and CDR2 sequences are NNHDY and SYVADS. The covered CDR3 bases are TGTGCCAGCAGGGCCGGGACAGCCGCAGAAACGCTGTAT. The encoded protein is CASRAGTAAETLY. The complete CDR3 reads CASRAGTAAETLYF.

By share, this clone ranks as hyperexpanded. All gene names here are mouse names. Read coverage stops 1 residue before the CDR3 terminus; the germline J gene supplies the remainder. At the DNA level, this CDR3 is encoded by other sequences in the same sample as well. This sequence joins TRBV29 and TRBJ2-7; 9 bases are a match to TRBD1. Germline V CDR1 and CDR2: MSHET, SYDVDS. This CDR3 region has 11 residues. Trimming at V came to 8 bases and at J to 7 bases, leaving 3 bases not matched to a gene. The CDR3 sequence is CASGTGNEQYF. The part of the CDR3 DNA that was read is TGTGCTAGCGGGACAGGGAACGAACAGTAC.

As to this clone: All gene names here are mouse names. From the germline J gene comes the end of the CDR3, since the read stops 1 residue before it. The genes are TRBV5 and TRBJ2-5; 7 nucleotides match TRBD2. V shed 0 bases and J 6 bases; nucleotides not matched to a gene: 3. The CDR3 is 14 residues long. CDR1 and CDR2 (germline): LGHNA, YNLKQL (reference sequence). CDR3 protein: CASSQDWGWDTQYF. The covered CDR3 bases are TGTGCCAGCAGCCAAGACTGGGGGTGGGACACCCAGTAC.

Comment on this clone: Gene and germline names: mouse. The read terminates 1 residue before the CDR3 end, so the remaining end is supplied by the germline J gene. The rearrangement links TRBV29 to TRBJ2-5, with D perhaps being TRBD1 or TRBD2 (5 bases each). The CDR3 covers 11 residues. Between the trimmed V and J ends, which lost 5 bases and 5 bases, there was a span of 5 bases. Germline loops: CDR1 MSHET, CDR2 SYDVDS. The sequenced CDR3 bases are TGTGCTAGCAGTGGGGGAGACACCCAGTAC. Protein product: CASSGGDTQY. The complete CDR3 sequence is CASSGGDTQYF. The full variable domain, completed using reference TRBV29 and TRBJ2-5, is DMKVTQMPRYLIKRMGENVLLECGQDMSHETMYWYRQDPGLGLQLIYISYDVDSNSEGDIPKGYRVSRKKREHFSLILDSAKTNQTSVYFCASSGGDTQYFGPGTRLLVL.

This clone has a handful of counts. Mouse germline and gene names are used. The read stops 1 residue short of the end of the CDR3; the missing end is completed from the germline J gene. This chain connects TRBV3 to TRBJ2-7, with D tentatively TRBD1 (6 bases). The CDR3 covers 13 residues. V was clipped by 2 bases and J by 4 bases, with 9 bases between them. Germline CDR1 is SNHLY and CDR2 is FYNGKV (reference sequence). This CDR3 is CASSLSGTYEQYF. The sequenced part of the CDR3 DNA is TGTGCCAGCAGCTTATCCGGGACATATGAACAGTAC.

As to this clone: The germline and genes are mouse ones. The CDR3 end is not reached by the read, which stops 1 residue before it; the germline J gene fills it in. This rearrangement joins TRBV12-2 to TRBJ2-5; TRBD2 matches 7 bases. Trimming removed 1 base from V and 0 bases from J; junction bases left unmatched: 0. Germline V gene data show CDR1 as SGHLS and CDR2 as HYDKME. The CDR3 loop spans 14 amino acids. The covered CDR3 bases are TGTGCCAGCTCTCTGACTGGGAACCAAGACACCCAGTAC. This translates into CASSLTGNQDTQY. The entire CDR3 sequence reads CASSLTGNQDTQYF. The full variable domain, its missing parts supplied by reference TRBV12-2 and TRBJ2-5, is NSGVVQSPRYIIKGKGERSILKCIPISGHLSVAWYQQTQGQELKFFIQHYDKMERDKGNLPSRFSVQQFDDYHSEMNMSALELEDSAVYFCASSLTGNQDTQYFGPGTRLLVL.

For this clone: Mouse names are used for the genes. The DNA ends 1 residue before the CDR3 does, and the rest of the CDR3 is filled in from the germline J gene. This chain connects TRBV3 to TRBJ1-6, with D maybe TRBD1 (6 bases). TRBJ1-6 is an ORF, and what it does is uncertain. The length of the CDR3 is 13 residues. Germline assignment: CDR1 SNHLY and CDR2 FYNGKV (reference sequence). Trimming removed 5 bases at V and 4 bases at J, with 6 bases between. CDR3 region: CASSGTYNSPLYF. The CDR3 bases that were read are TGTGCCAGCAGCGGGACATATAATTCGCCCCTCTAC.

This clone is large within its sample. Germline and genes here are mouse. The CDR3 end falls 1 residue outside the read, so it is completed with the germline J gene. The chain combines TRBV13-1 with TRBJ2-3, with D unresolved. Trimming cost V 0 bases and J 1 base, with 6 bases left between them. The CDR3 is made up of 14 amino acids. Germline CDR1 NSHNY, CDR2 SYGAGN. The CDR3 sequence is CASSDGGGAETLYF. CDR3 bases read: TGTGCCAGCAGTGATGGGGGAGGTGCAGAAACGCTGTAT.

Regarding this clone: Gene names denote mouse genes. The CDR3 end falls 1 residue outside the read, so it is completed with the germline J gene. The rearrangement links TRBV1 to TRBJ2-7; no clear D gene. The CDR3 totals 12 residues. Trimming cost V 0 bases and J 3 bases, with 3 bases left between them. Per the germline V gene, CDR1 is NSQYPW and CDR2 is LRSPGD (reference sequence). CDR3 DNA (partial): TGCACCTGCAGTGCAGACATCTATGAACAGTAC. It codes for CTCSADIYEQY. The full CDR3 is CTCSADIYEQYF.